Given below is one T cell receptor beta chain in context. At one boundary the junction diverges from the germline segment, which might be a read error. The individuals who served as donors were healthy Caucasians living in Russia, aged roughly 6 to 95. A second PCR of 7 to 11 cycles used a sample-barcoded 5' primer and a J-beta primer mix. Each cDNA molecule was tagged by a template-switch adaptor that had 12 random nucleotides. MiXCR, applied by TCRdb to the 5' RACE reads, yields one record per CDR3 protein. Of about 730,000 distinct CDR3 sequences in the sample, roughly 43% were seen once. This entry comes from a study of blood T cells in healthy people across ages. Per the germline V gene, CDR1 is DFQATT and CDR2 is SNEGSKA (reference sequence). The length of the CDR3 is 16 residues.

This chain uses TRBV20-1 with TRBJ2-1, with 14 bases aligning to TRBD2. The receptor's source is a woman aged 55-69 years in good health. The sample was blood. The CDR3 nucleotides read TGCAGTGCTCTAACGAGACTAGCGGGGGGGTACAAGGAGCAGTTCTTC. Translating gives CSALTRLAGGYKEQFF.